Described below is a single TCR beta chain sequence and its context. Its target is unknown. This record comes from a study of shared clonotypes between healthy human individuals. The repertoire was sequenced with immunoSEQ multiplex PCR; TCRdb's copy has only in-frame clones and lacks some. The sample lists around 1,100,000 clones; 60% to 85% were seen once. Study conclusions and caveats: Only blood underwent sampling, and tissue repertoires likely differ.

The source of this sequence is a man aged 18 to 35 in good health. Some clones in this sample may be carry-over from other donors' samples. The sequencing input was memory CD4+ T cells from PBMCs. The subset is: CD45RA-negative fraction.

The CDR3 loop is CASSPTGREQFF. DNA for the CDR3: TGTGCCAGCAGCCCGACAGGGAGGGAGCAGTTCTTC. The chain uses TRBV9 and TRBJ2-1, with a weak D call TRBD1 (7 bases). Germline CDR1 SGDLS, CDR2 YYNGEE. V was clipped by 4 bases and J by 10 bases, with 12 bases between them. This CDR3 has 12 residues.